Listed below are T cell receptor beta chains from one sample, sequenced in a study of blood T cells in healthy people across ages. TCRdb processed the 5' RACE reads anew with MiXCR; each CDR3 protein has one entry. The sample lists about 290,000 distinct CDR3 sequences, 25% to 30% occurring once. Sample: blood. The source is a woman in her 70s in good health. Both conserved end residues are part of each CDR3. D genes are given only for firm matches. Clone size is given for some rows only: seen once, a few or many times, or a class if the clone is expanded.

j_call d_call clone_size v_call cdr3_nt cdr3_aa
TRBJ1-2 - many TRBV12-3/TRBV12-4 TGTGCCAGCAGTTTTTCTGGTTACTATGGCTACACCTTC CASSFSGYYGYTF
TRBJ2-6 - - TRBV6-4 TGTGCCAGCAGTGAACAGATCGACGGCTCTGGGGCCAACGTCCTGACTTTC CASSEQIDGSGANVLTF
TRBJ2-5 TRBD1 - TRBV5-1 TGCGCCAGCAGCATAGGACAGGGTTTGGAGACCCAGTACTTC CASSIGQGLETQYF
TRBJ1-4 TRBD1 - TRBV6-2/TRBV6-3 TGTGCCAGCAGTCCAGGGGGAACTAATGAAAAACTGTTTTTT CASSPGGTNEKLFF
TRBJ2-1 - - TRBV20-1 TGCAGTGCTAGAGATCTCTCGTCACCTAATGAGCAGTTCTTC CSARDLSSPNEQFF
TRBJ2-2 - - TRBV7-2 TGTGCCAGCAGCGTCGGGCGAGGGAGGACCGGGGAGCTGTTTTTT CASSVGRGRTGELFF
TRBJ2-2 - few TRBV6-1 TGTGCCAGCAGTATTCGGACTGGACCACTCCGAAGCACCGGGGAGCTGTTTTTT CASSIRTGPLRSTGELFF
TRBJ1-2 TRBD1 - TRBV12-3/TRBV12-4 TGTGCCAGCAGCCTCATATCAGGACAGGGGTCTGGCTACACCTTC CASSLISGQGSGYTF
TRBJ2-5 - - TRBV11-2 TGTGCCAGCAGCTTAATCTTCGACAGGCCGTTCGCGGGAGTAGGCCAAGAGACCCAGTACTTC CASSLIFDRPFAGVGQETQYF
TRBJ2-7 TRBD2 few TRBV20-1 TGCAGTGCTCGCCCCCGAGCGGGAGGGCCTAACGAGCAGTACTTC CSARPRAGGPNEQYF
TRBJ2-3 - - TRBV14 TGTGCCAGCAGCCCGTATCGGGGAACAGATACGCAGTATTTT CASSPYRGTDTQYF
TRBJ2-1 - few TRBV25-1 TGTGCCAGCAGTGGCTTAGGTAGTGAGCAGTTCTTC CASSGLGSEQFF
TRBJ1-1 - few TRBV9 TGTGCCAGCAGCGTAGATGTGGGTTTCACTGAAGCTTTCTTT CASSVDVGFTEAFF
TRBJ2-6 - many TRBV6-1 TGTGCCAGCAGGAACTCTGGGGCCAACGTCCTGACTTTC CASRNSGANVLTF